This T cell receptor beta chain was retrieved from a study of cytomegalovirus exposure and HLA in healthy donors. Findings and caveats of the study: With later analysis, a missense DCLRE1C variant became linked to TCR beta V- and J-gene trimming.

PCR employed 60 Vbeta and 13 Jbeta primers. The table came from immunoSEQ multiplex PCR; TCRdb's copy has only in-frame clones and leaves some out. The profile shows 80,000 to 100,000 clones, about two thirds of them singletons. With V trimmed by 0 bases and J by 4 bases, 6 bases remained unmatched. CDR3 length equals 16 residues. CDR1 and CDR2 (germline): SGHDN, FVKESK. Note on this clone: Its antigen is unidentified.

Sequencing was performed on PBMCs. This clonotype originated in a man aged 45 to 65 in good health and CMV-seronegative. This chain joins TRBV14 and TRBJ2-1; 7 nucleotides align to TRBD2. CDR3 sequence: CASSQDGEGRYNEQFF. In DNA form, the CDR3 reads TGTGCCAGCAGCCAAGACGGGGAGGGGCGATACAATGAGCAGTTCTTC.